Below are 30 T cell receptor beta chains sequenced from a single sample in a study of beta chain bispecific antibodies for T cell cancers. Study-level findings and limits: Normal T cells contributed less of the targeted TRBV signal than the leukemia cells did.

TCRdb reprocessed the 5' RACE reads via MiXCR and lists one record per CDR3 protein. Among about 18,000 distinct CDR3 sequences, about 1.9% were seen once, and the ten largest hold 6.9%. Blood mononuclear cells were expanded for two to three days using either OKT3 anti-CD3 antibody or CD3/CD28 beads. The antigens these receptors bind are not known. Material: healthy donor T cells cultured with leukemia cells. The receptor set was obtained from a human donor in good health. Some clones in this sample may be carry-over from other donors' samples.

This clonotype was counted ten times or more. V and J are TRBV4-1 and TRBJ2-2; 7 bases line up with TRBD2. CDR3 length: 16 amino acids. Germline CDR1 reads MGHRA; CDR2 reads YSYEKL. The V and J ends lost 2 bases and 5 bases, in that order; junction bases with no gene match: 8. CDR3 in amino acids: CASSQQPGGGTGELFF. The CDR3 DNA sequence: TGCGCCAGCAGCCAACAGCCGGGGGGTGGAACCGGGGAGCTGTTTTTT.

This clonotype came up many times. CDR3 loop: CASSLQANTGELFF. The CDR3 region has the DNA TGTGCCAGCAGCTTGCAGGCGAACACCGGGGAGCTGTTTTTT. This chain uses TRBV5-6 with TRBJ2-2; D uncertain. Germline CDR1 and CDR2: SGHDT and YYEEEE. The CDR3 is 14 residues long. V was clipped by 1 base and J by 0 bases, with 4 bases between them.

This clonotype has at least ten counts. The chain employs TRBV18 and TRBJ1-3, with D uncertain. This CDR3 has 16 residues. The V end was cut by 6 bases, the J end by 2 bases, with 17 bases between. Germline-derived CDR1 and CDR2 are KGHSH and LQKENI. In DNA form, the CDR3 reads TGTGCCAGCTCCGCTCCGGGCGGGGAGGCTGGAAACACCATATATTTT. Encoded protein: CASSAPGGEAGNTIYF.

This clonotype was counted ten times or more. This chain uses TRBV27 with TRBJ1-2; 10 bases are shared with TRBD1. V trimming: 4 bases; J trimming: 4 bases; junction bases outside the gene matches: 9. CDR3 size: 16 residues. Per the germline V gene, CDR1 is MNHEY and CDR2 is SMNVEV (reference sequence). DNA for the CDR3: TGTGCCAGCAGTTCCTTCTCGACAGGGGGCGGCTATGGCTACACCTTC. Its translation: CASSSFSTGGGYGYTF.

In its sample, this clonotype was seen many times. The chain uses TRBV6-6 and TRBJ1-4; 7 nucleotides line up with TRBD1. V dropped 6 bases and J dropped 11; count of bases not matched to a gene: 9. Germline V gene lookup returns CDR1 MNHNY and CDR2 SVGAGI (reference sequence). The CDR3 length is 13 residues. CDR3 amino acids: CASSLLQGGKLFF. The CDR3 DNA reads as TGTGCCAGCAGCTTGCTTCAGGGGGGGAAACTGTTTTTT.

This clonotype was seen ten or more times. V usage is TRBV6-6 and J usage is TRBJ2-5; D is perhaps TRBD1 or TRBD2 (7 bases each). Deletions cut 9 bases from V and 5 bases from J, with 19 bases between. This CDR3 spans 14 amino acids. Germline values: CDR1 MNHNY, CDR2 SVGAGI (reference sequence). The CDR3 DNA follows: TGTGCCAGTCGCCACCCAGGGGGAGGGGAGACCCAGTACTTC. Its translation: CASRHPGGGETQYF.

This clonotype showed up many times. This rearrangement joins TRBV7-6 to TRBJ2-2, with 11 bases that match TRBD2. The germline CDR1 and CDR2 sequences are SGHVS and FNYEAQ. J was trimmed by 0 bases and V by 1 base; bases with no gene match: 7. The CDR3 extends over 19 amino acids. CDR3 nucleotides: TGTGCCAGCAGCTTAGTGGGGCCTAGCGGGGGGACGAACACCGGGGAGCTGTTTTTT. It is translated as CASSLVGPSGGTNTGELFF.

This clonotype was detected ten times or more. V usage is TRBV20-1 and J usage is TRBJ1-2; no clear D gene. Germline CDR1 DFQATT, CDR2 SNEGSKA (reference sequence). CDR3 length equals 12 residues. The V end lost 5 bases, the J end lost 4 bases, and 11 bases lay between the germline ends. The DNA for the CDR3 is TGCAGTGCTGGTTTGGGCGGCTATGGCTACACCTTC. It codes for CSAGLGGYGYTF.

This clonotype was picked up many times. This chain links TRBV15 with TRBJ2-1; tentative D call: TRBD1 (5 bases). The CDR3 totals 15 residues. The germline V gene has CDR1 LNHNV and CDR2 YYDKDF (reference sequence). The V and J ends lost 7 bases and 0 bases respectively, with 13 bases between them. The CDR3 DNA is TGTGCCACCACCCAGGGCCTTAGCTCCTACAATGAGCAGTTCTTC. Its protein is CATTQGLSSYNEQFF.

This clonotype appeared many times. V is TRBV28 and J is TRBJ1-1, with TRBD1 matching over 8 bases. Trimming cost V 5 bases and J 2 bases; bases outside gene matches: 7. The CDR3 is 15 amino acids. Germline CDR1 reads MDHEN; CDR2 reads SYDVKM. The CDR3 region is CASSPGTGFNTEAFF. CDR3 bases: TGTGCCAGCAGTCCTGGGACAGGCTTTAACACTGAAGCTTTCTTT.

The table lists this clonotype with many counts. The chain combines TRBV5-1 with TRBJ1-1; 9 bases agree with TRBD1. The CDR3 spans 15 residues. Trimming at V came to 3 bases and at J to 0 bases, leaving 3 bases not matched to a gene. The V gene's germline CDR1 is SGHRS and CDR2 YFSETQ. CDR3 in amino acids: CASSSGTGLNTEAFF. CDR3 nucleotide sequence: TGCGCCAGCAGCTCAGGGACAGGGTTGAACACTGAAGCTTTCTTT.

This clonotype has only one observation. This may stem from a read error, because a much larger clone lies one nucleotide away. The chain joins TRBV4-1 to TRBJ2-1; no firm D call. V was cut by 2 bases and J by 6 bases, with 17 bases left in between. This CDR3 has 16 amino acids. CDR1 and CDR2 from the germline V gene are MGHRA and YSYEKL. CDR3 amino acids: CASSQPNPAWGNEQFF. CDR3 in DNA: TGCGCCAGCAGCCAACCGAACCCGGCTTGGGGCAATGAGCAGTTCTTC.

This clonotype has at least ten counts. The rearrangement uses TRBV9 and TRBJ1-1; D unclear. The CDR3 is 13 residues long. V was shortened by 4 bases and J by 4 bases, with 11 bases between the two germline ends. Germline V gene lookup returns CDR1 SGDLS and CDR2 YYNGEE. The CDR3 region is CASSSSISTEAFF. DNA of the CDR3: TGTGCCAGCAGCTCCTCCATTAGCACTGAAGCTTTCTTT.

At least ten counts were recorded for this clonotype. The J gene is TRBJ2-7, the V gene TRBV12-2; no check of the table's D call, TRBD1, against the DNA was made. TRBV12-2 is a pseudogene locus. The CDR3 sequence is 13 residues long. CDR3 sequence (DNA): TGTGCAAGTCACCAAGAGCAGGGTCTGGAGCAGTACTTC. The encoded protein is CASHQEQGLEQYF.

This clonotype was detected many times. The chain joins TRBV20-1 to TRBJ2-5; 10 positions agree with TRBD2. J gave up 4 bases and V 6 bases, and 8 bases lay outside the gene matches. CDR1 is DFQATT, CDR2 SNEGSKA, per germline (reference sequence). The CDR3 totals 14 residues. CDR3 amino acids: CSANSGGARETQYF. CDR3 nucleotide sequence: TGCAGTGCCAACAGCGGGGGGGCTAGAGAGACCCAGTACTTC.

This clonotype showed up many times. The chain employs TRBV7-9 and TRBJ2-2; 8 bases are a match to TRBD1. The CDR3 covers 17 residues. The junction had 11 bases not matched to a gene; V was cut back by 6 bases and J by 2 bases. The germline V gene has CDR1 SEHNR and CDR2 FQNEAQ (reference sequence). The DNA of the CDR3 is TGTGCCAGCAGAATTAATATGGACAGGGAAAACACCGGGGAGCTGTTTTTT. Its protein product is CASRINMDRENTGELFF.

This clonotype showed up many times. The chain recombines TRBV3-1 with TRBJ2-5; 12 positions match TRBD2. V was clipped by 2 bases and J by 3 bases; unmatched bases: 7. The CDR3 length is 17 residues. Germline lookup yields CDR1 LGHDT and CDR2 YNNKEL (reference sequence). CDR3 in amino acids: CASSQPSGGALKETQYF. As DNA, the CDR3 is TGTGCCAGCAGCCAACCTAGCGGGGGGGCCCTAAAAGAGACCCAGTACTTC.

Judged by abundance, this clonotype is medium-sized (0.01 to 0.1%). The chain uses TRBV20-1 and TRBJ2-2; D is uncertain. This CDR3 is 13 amino acids long. Per germline, CDR1 DFQATT and CDR2 SNEGSKA (reference sequence). The V and J ends lost 0 bases and 2 bases respectively, with 4 bases between them. CDR3 nucleotide sequence: TGCAGTGCTAGAGATGGAAACACCGGGGAGCTGTTTTTT. It codes for CSARDGNTGELFF.

This clonotype is termed medium-sized. CDR3 coding DNA: TGTGCCATCAGTGAGCCCTCCTCCTACGAGCAGTACTTC. Its translation is CAISEPSSYEQYF. This chain links TRBV10-3 with TRBJ2-7; no reliable D call. V lost 2 bases and J 0 bases, leaving 5 bases between the germline ends. The CDR3 totals 13 residues. Germline loops: CDR1 ENHRY, CDR2 SYGVKD.

This clonotype was seen repeatedly, ten times or more. The chain employs TRBV5-1 and TRBJ2-7; D may match TRBD1 or TRBD2 (6 bases each). Trimming stripped 3 bases from V and 2 bases from J, with 15 bases between. This CDR3 is built from 15 residues. Looked up from germline, CDR1 is SGHRS and CDR2 is YFSETQ. The DNA for the CDR3 is TGCGCCAGCAGCTGGGAGGACAGCCGCGCCTACGAGCAGTACTTC. It yields the protein CASSWEDSRAYEQYF.

This clonotype appeared many times. The rearrangement uses TRBV5-1 and TRBJ2-5, with a possible D match to TRBD2 (6 bases). The CDR3 consists of 15 residues. With 2 bases removed from V and 2 bases from J, the gap between germline ends came to 13 bases. The germline gives CDR1 SGHRS, CDR2 YFSETQ. The CDR3 sequence: CASSLIGGVQETQYF. CDR3 bases: TGCGCCAGCAGCTTAATTGGCGGGGTACAAGAGACCCAGTACTTC. The full variable domain, rest sourced from reference TRBV5-1 and TRBJ2-5, is KAGVTQTPRYLIKTRGQQVTLSCSPISGHRSVSWYQQTPGQGLQFLFEYFSETQRNKGNFPGRFSGRQFSNSRSEMNVSTLELGDSALYLCASSLIGGVQETQYFGPGTRLLVL.

This clonotype was found many times. The rearrangement uses TRBV6-1 and TRBJ1-1, with a possible D match to TRBD1 (6 bases). Germline-derived CDR1 and CDR2 are MNHNS and SASEGT. CDR3 size: 13 residues. Trimming took off 6 bases at V and 4 bases at J, with 12 bases between the two ends. The CDR3 sequence: CASSDRQATEAFF. DNA for the CDR3: TGTGCCAGCAGCGATAGACAGGCCACTGAAGCTTTCTTT.

This clonotype appeared many times. The rearrangement uses TRBV28 and TRBJ1-2; D perhaps matches TRBD1 (5 bases). Germline V gene sequence: CDR1 MDHEN, CDR2 SYDVKM. There are 19 residues in the CDR3. V lost 2 bases, J lost 2 bases, and 24 bases lay in between. The DNA of the CDR3 is TGTGCCAGCAGTTTAGAGGTTGTTGGGGGACCCTCCACAAACTATGGCTACACCTTC. This gives the protein CASSLEVVGGPSTNYGYTF.

This clonotype was observed many times. This chain links TRBV5-1 with TRBJ2-1; TRBD2 aligns across 7 bases. There are 16 residues in the CDR3. Losses at the gene ends were 0 bases for V and 1 base for J; bases not matched to a gene: 4. Per the germline V gene, CDR1 is SGHRS and CDR2 is YFSETQ. The CDR3 loop reads CASSLVGEGSYNEQFF. The CDR3 bases are TGCGCCAGCAGCTTGGTGGGGGAGGGTTCCTACAATGAGCAGTTCTTC.

This clonotype was detected many times. The chain has TRBV2 and TRBJ2-1, with D possibly being TRBD1 (6 bases). The CDR3 has 12 amino acids. The V end was cut by 5 bases, the J end by 9 bases, with 11 bases between. Per germline, CDR1 SNHLY and CDR2 FYNNEI. The CDR3 DNA is TGTGCCAGCAGTACAGGACAGATTGAGCAGTTCTTC. Amino acids: CASSTGQIEQFF.

This clonotype is deemed medium-sized. This chain uses TRBV7-3 with TRBJ1-6; TRBD1 matches 7 bases. CDR3 length equals 16 residues. V was clipped by 5 bases and J by 6 bases; unmatched bases: 10. CDR1 and CDR2 (germline): SGHTA, FQGTGA. The CDR3: CASSPAPDRANSPLHF. In nucleotides, the CDR3 is TGTGCCAGCAGCCCCGCCCCCGACAGGGCTAATTCACCCCTCCACTTT.

This clonotype has ten or more counts. The chain has TRBV27 and TRBJ1-5, with D uncertain. Germline loops: CDR1 MNHEY, CDR2 SMNVEV (reference sequence). The CDR3 is made up of 14 amino acids. V was shortened by 1 base and J by 2 bases, with 6 bases between the two germline ends. CDR3 DNA sequence: TGTGCCAGCAGTTTATTCGGGGGCAATCAGCCCCAGCATTTT. Translation: CASSLFGGNQPQHF.

This clonotype was counted at least ten times. The J gene is TRBJ1-6, the V gene TRBV7-6, with no clear D. This CDR3 spans 14 amino acids. Trimming left V 5 bases short and J 6 bases short, with 11 bases between. Germline V gene data show CDR1 as SGHVS and CDR2 as FNYEAQ. The CDR3 coding sequence is TGTGCCAGCAGCATGCACGGGGTTAATTCACCCCTCCACTTT. It yields the protein CASSMHGVNSPLHF.

In its sample, this clonotype was seen many times. This chain links TRBV5-1 with TRBJ2-5; the D gene is possibly TRBD1 (6 bases). This CDR3 region has 17 residues. Trimming cost V 1 base and J 5 bases, with 21 bases left between them. Germline lookup yields CDR1 SGHRS and CDR2 YFSETQ. DNA of the CDR3: TGCGCCAGCAGCTTGACCACCTACAGGGAAAGGGAGGAGACCCAGTACTTC. This codes for CASSLTTYREREETQYF.

This clonotype was counted ten times or more. This sequence joins TRBV19 and TRBJ1-1; D is ambiguous. In germline, CDR1 is LNHDA, CDR2 SQIVND (reference sequence). The CDR3 loop spans 13 amino acids. Trimming left V 5 bases short and J 0 bases short, with 7 bases between. The CDR3 coding sequence is TGTGCCAGTAGTTCTCTCCTGAACACTGAAGCTTTCTTT. It yields the protein CASSSLLNTEAFF.